Included here is one TCR beta chain sequence, with context. This clone's antigen is unknown. No base qualities exist here, and no much larger clone lies one base off it. The trim is 2 bases for V and 6 bases for J, with a gap of 19 bases between the germline ends. The germline V gene (reference sequence) yields LNHDA for CDR1 and SQIVND for CDR2. CDR3 length: 16 amino acids, cysteine to phenylalanine. CDR3 DNA only is kept here, 48 bases in frame from base 1. The library was made by the immunoSEQ multiplex PCR assay. Sourced from immuneACCESS, this table was stored by TCRdb with only in-frame sequences that have V and J called. A share of the clones is absent; for the studies checked, an unresolved V gene accounts for under half, and the remainder has no known explanation. Recorded for this sample are 88,000 or so clones; 90% to 95% of them occurred a single time. The ten largest clonotypes hold approximately 4.8% of the sample.

This entry belongs to a study of control samples from healthy donors and cancer patients (dated by TCRdb to 2018 to 2020). The chain uses TRBV19 and TRBJ1-2; no D gene is confidently identified. This TCR derives from a young woman in good health. The sample consisted of blood. The DNA is as follows: TGTGCCAGTAGTATACCGTCAGCCCAAACTTTTCATGGCTACACCTTC. This encodes CASSIPSAQTFHGYTF.